What follows is one TCR beta chain and its context. The antigen remains unidentified. The sample originates from a study of radiotherapy plus CTLA-4 blockade in lung cancer. As for the study in general: Of all patients, approximately 17% responded objectively and about 30% showed disease control. Whole-study results and caveats: TCR clones originating in tumors grew in number in blood after radiotherapy plus ipilimumab. Increased serum interferon-beta after radiation also reportedly predicted response strongly.

Germline assignment: CDR1 ENHRY and CDR2 SYGVKD. Trimming took 3 bases from V and 0 from J, leaving 2 bases between them. This CDR3 has 12 amino acids. Data came from immunoSEQ multiplex PCR; TCRdb stores just in-frame clones and leaves some out. The sample consists of roughly 59,000 clones, approximately 67% of them appearing once. Enrolled patients, whose metastatic non-small-cell lung cancer was chemo-refractory, received focal radiation plus CTLA-4 blockade with ipilimumab. The material was peripheral blood, obtained from a patient treated with radiotherapy plus ipilimumab. The receptor's source is a human donor with non-small cell lung cancer whose response to radiotherapy plus ipilimumab could not be evaluated. The chain is built from TRBV10-3 and TRBJ2-5; D gene unclear. DNA for the CDR3: TGTGCCATCAGTGACAACCAAGAGACCCAGTACTTC. Translated, it gives CAISDNQETQYF.